These 11 T cell receptor beta chains originate from one sample sequenced in a study of shared T cell receptors in the human thymus. Measured with immunoSEQ multiplex PCR; TCRdb has only the in-frame clones, and not every one. The sample consists of roughly 700,000 clones, more than 75% of them appearing once. These same data were also listed under a study on human thymus T cells.

The sample consisted of thymocytes. These TCRs come from a boy in the first two years of life with a congenital heart defect.

The chain combines TRBV27 with TRBJ2-7; D gene unclear. Trimming removed 6 bases from V and 3 bases from J, with 18 bases in between. Germline lookup yields CDR1 MNHEY and CDR2 SMNVEV (reference sequence). The CDR3 sequence is 15 residues long. CDR3 nucleotides: TGTGCCAGCAGAGCCCGGAACAGCCCCCTCTACGAGCAGTACTTC. Encoded protein: CASRARNSPLYEQYF.

This chain links TRBV7-4 with TRBJ1-4; D is perhaps TRBD1 (5 bases). The CDR3 totals 10 residues. V shed 5 bases and J shed 14 bases, with 9 bases lying between them. Germline-derived CDR1 and CDR2 are SGHVT and SQSDAQ. CDR3 coding DNA: TGTGCCAGCAGCCTGACAGTCCTGTTTTTT. Protein: CASSLTVLFF. The variable domain in full, with the rest retrieved from reference TRBV7-4 and TRBJ1-4, is GAGVSQSPRYKVAKRGRDVALRCDSISGHVTLYWYRQTLGQGSEVLTYSQSDAQRDKSGRPSGRFSAERPERSVSTLKIQRTEQGDSAVYLCASSLTVLFFGSGTQLSVL.

The V call is TRBV19, the J call TRBJ2-7, with a weak D call TRBD2 (5 bases). The CDR3 is made up of 12 amino acids. Germline V lookup: CDR1 LNHDA, CDR2 SQIVND (reference sequence). The V end lost 8 bases, the J end lost 2 bases, and 10 bases lay between the germline ends. The DNA for the CDR3 is TGTGCCAGTTCTGGGAGCCCCTACGAGCAGTACTTC. Translated: CASSGSPYEQYF.

This chain connects TRBV7-8 to TRBJ2-7, with D possibly being TRBD2 (5 bases). CDR1 is SGHVS, CDR2 FQNEAQ, per germline. With 1 base removed from V and 4 bases from J, the gap between germline ends came to 11 bases. This CDR3 contains 14 residues. CDR3 amino acids: CASSLVRGPYEQYF. For the CDR3, the DNA is TGTGCCAGCAGCTTAGTCCGAGGGCCGTACGAGCAGTACTTC.

V and J are TRBV4-1 and TRBJ2-5; D remains ambiguous. Germline V gene data show CDR1 as MGHRA and CDR2 as YSYEKL. The V end was cut by 3 bases, the J end by 2 bases, with 7 bases between. CDR3 length equals 13 residues. Here the CDR3 reads CASSHRIQETQYF. The CDR3 DNA reads as TGCGCCAGCAGCCACAGAATACAAGAGACCCAGTACTTC.

J is TRBJ1-5 and V is TRBV1; the table's D call, TRBD1, has no DNA check behind it. TRBV1 is reported as a pseudogene. The CDR3 totals 15 residues. The CDR3 DNA reads TGCACCAGCAGCCAAGATTCCCCTACAGATCAGCCCCAGCATTTT. Its protein product is CTSSQDSPTDQPQHF.

The chain uses TRBV15 and TRBJ2-1; 9 nucleotides match TRBD2. CDR1 and CDR2 from the germline V gene are LNHNV and YYDKDF (reference sequence). The CDR3 is 14 amino acids. The V and J ends lost 3 bases and 6 bases, in that order; junction bases with no gene match: 3. The CDR3 protein is CATSRRAGGNEQFF. As DNA, the CDR3 is TGTGCCACCAGCAGGAGAGCGGGGGGCAATGAGCAGTTCTTC.

This sequence joins TRBV28 and TRBJ2-5; tentatively, D is TRBD2 (6 bases). The CDR3 totals 14 residues. Germline lookup yields CDR1 MDHEN and CDR2 SYDVKM. V lost 6 bases and J 1 base, leaving 12 bases between the germline ends. Here the CDR3 reads CASSSREAQETQYF. The DNA of the CDR3 is TGTGCCAGCAGCTCGAGGGAGGCCCAAGAGACCCAGTACTTC.

The chain carries TRBV2 and TRBJ2-2, with unresolved D. This CDR3 region has 13 residues. Germline CDR1 SNHLY, CDR2 FYNNEI. Trimming removed 0 bases at V and 4 bases at J, with 3 bases between. CDR3 amino acids: CASSEASTGELFF. CDR3 in DNA: TGTGCCAGCAGTGAAGCCTCCACCGGGGAGCTGTTTTTT.

The chain couples TRBV6-1 to TRBJ2-2; TRBD1 agrees at 7 bases. V was pared by 3 bases and J by 4 bases, with 8 bases of the junction left unmatched. The CDR3 contains 16 residues. Looked up from germline, CDR1 is MNHNS and CDR2 is SASEGT. CDR3 amino acids: CASSESGTDGTGELFF. DNA for the CDR3: TGTGCCAGCAGTGAGTCCGGGACAGATGGCACCGGGGAGCTGTTTTTT.

The genes are TRBV5-8 and TRBJ2-7, with TRBD1 matching 8 bases. From germline, CDR1 is SGHTS and CDR2 YDEGEE. This CDR3 spans 16 amino acids. With V trimmed by 1 base and J by 6 bases, 12 bases remained unmatched. CDR3 DNA sequence: TGTGCCAGCAGCTTGCATCAGGACAGGGTTTACGGCGAGCAGTACTTC. As protein: CASSLHQDRVYGEQYF.